This T cell receptor beta chain was documented in a study of tumor-infiltrating lymphocytes in primary liver carcinoma. The wider study: The number of productive TCRbeta reads per sample ranged from roughly 3.65 to 8 million and was similar across tissue types. Findings of the study overall: Blood had a significantly lower top-250-clone fraction than tumors did (p = 0.039).

Turning to this clonotype: The antigen is not known. The junction and the germline gene differ at one end; a read error may be behind it.

RNA and DNA were co-extracted from about 20-30 mg of unsorted bulk tissue. Every patient in the cohort had a primary liver carcinoma. That carcinoma was treated by surgical resection. The patients lived with chronic HBV infection and had not yet received any treatment. The CDR3 runs to 17 residues. Germline CDR1 reads SGHTS; CDR2 reads YDEGEE. A constant-region primer primed TCR beta cDNA synthesis from about 0.55 ug of total RNA. It was through three nested multiplex PCR rounds of slightly modified ARM-PCR that TCR beta libraries arose. TRBV1-TRBV30 forward primers paired with a C-beta reverse primer drove the first two PCR rounds, 10 cycles each. TCRdb re-called the multiplex PCR reads with MiXCR, one entry per CDR3 protein. The table records roughly 40,000 distinct CDR3 sequences, 75% of them present only once.

The sample taken for sequencing was tumor-adjacent normal liver tissue. The receptor was derived from a woman aged 25-40 years with primary liver carcinoma and hepatitis B virus infection. The V and J genes are TRBV5-8 and TRBJ1-1; tentative D call: TRBD1 (5 bases). CDR3 DNA: TGTACCAGTAGCCTTCGACATGACAGAATAATGAACACTGAAGCTTTCTTT. Translation gives CTSSLRHDRIMNTEAFF.